This TCR beta chain was retrieved from a study of radiation and T cells in renal cell carcinoma. Study-wide results and caveats: Top tumor clonotypes rose in blood 2 weeks post-radiation, then contracted. Pretreatment tumor biopsies were lacking, so baseline clonotypes are unknown.

Specified time point: blood 2 weeks post-SBRT. Treatment given: 15 Gy SBRT to primary tumor, nephrectomy 4 weeks later. Profiled with immunoSEQ multiplex PCR; TCRdb holds only in-frame clones, not every one. This sample has roughly 78,000 clones, with 82% found just once. CDR1 is MNHEY, CDR2 SMNVEV, per germline (reference sequence). CDR3 size: 15 residues. The V gene lost 2 bases and the J gene lost 4 bases, with 11 bases spanning the gap. A word on this clone: The target antigen is unknown.

The material was blood, obtained from a patient whose treatment included radiotherapy and nephrectomy. The J gene is TRBJ1-4, the V gene TRBV27; D not resolved. The sequence derives from a man aged 55 to 70 with renal cell carcinoma. The CDR3 DNA reads as TGTGCCAGCAGTTTAATAAGGACGAATAATGAAAAACTGTTTTTT. Its translation is CASSLIRTNNEKLFF.